Listed below are T cell receptor beta chains from one sample, sequenced in a study of T cell responses to AZD1222 COVID-19 vaccine. Libraries were prepared by immunoSEQ multiplex PCR; TCRdb keeps only in-frame clonotypes and omits some of them. Here the sample spans tens of thousands of clones, less than 85% being singletons. Here the sequenced sample was peripheral blood, taken 28 days after the second AZD1222 dose. The receptors stem from an adult who received the AZD1222 COVID-19 vaccine. The CDR3 runs from the conserved cysteine through the conserved F or W. Each record gives: CDR3 protein, CDR3 DNA, D gene, J gene, clone size, V gene. The D gene is left open where the match is weak. The size of a clone is reported for some rows only, either as once, few or many, or as a class for expanded clones.

CDR3aa: CASRGLAGDVGETQYF
CDR3nt: TGTGCCAGTAGGGGACTAGCGGGAGATGTGGGAGAGACCCAGTACTTC
d_gene: TRBD2
j_gene: TRBJ2-5
abundance: .
v_gene: TRBV19

CDR3aa: CASSSAYEQYF
CDR3nt: TGTGCCAGCAGCTCAGCCTACGAGCAGTACTTC
d_gene: .
j_gene: TRBJ2-7
abundance: .
v_gene: TRBV7-2

CDR3aa: CASRWTELSPLHF
CDR3nt: TGTGCCAGCAGGTGGACAGAACTCTCACCCCTCCACTTT
d_gene: .
j_gene: TRBJ1-6
abundance: .
v_gene: TRBV27

CDR3aa: CASSLQGSLNQPQHF
CDR3nt: TGTGCCAGTAGCCTACAGGGGTCTCTCAATCAGCCCCAGCATTTT
d_gene: TRBD1
j_gene: TRBJ1-5
abundance: .
v_gene: TRBV19

CDR3aa: CASSLGGVYEQYF
CDR3nt: TGTGCCAGCAGCTTAGGCGGGGTCTACGAGCAGTACTTC
d_gene: .
j_gene: TRBJ2-7
abundance: .
v_gene: TRBV7-2

CDR3aa: CASSKTSGSSYNEQFF
CDR3nt: TGTGCCAGCAGCAAGACTAGCGGGAGCTCCTACAATGAGCAGTTCTTC
d_gene: TRBD2
j_gene: TRBJ2-1
abundance: .
v_gene: TRBV11-2

CDR3aa: CASCPSRTAKGHTGELFF
CDR3nt: TGTGCCAGTTGCCCTTCCCGGACTGCCAAAGGGCACACCGGGGAGCTGTTTTTT
d_gene: .
j_gene: TRBJ2-2
abundance: .
v_gene: TRBV19

CDR3aa: CASSPTENYGYTF
CDR3nt: TGTGCCAGCAGTCCGACGGAAAACTATGGCTACACCTTC
d_gene: .
j_gene: TRBJ1-2
abundance: .
v_gene: TRBV12-3/TRBV12-4

CDR3aa: CASSREGAGYGYTF
CDR3nt: TGCGCCAGCAGCCGTGAGGGGGCTGGCTATGGCTACACCTTC
d_gene: TRBD1
j_gene: TRBJ1-2
abundance: .
v_gene: TRBV5-1

CDR3aa: CAITTIRGAPSSYEQYF
CDR3nt: TGTGCCATCACTACGATAAGAGGGGCCCCAAGCTCCTACGAGCAGTACTTC
d_gene: .
j_gene: TRBJ2-7
abundance: .
v_gene: TRBV10-3

CDR3aa: CASSQLSTQETQYF
CDR3nt: TGTGCCAGCAGCCAATTGTCTACCCAAGAGACCCAGTACTTC
d_gene: .
j_gene: TRBJ2-5
abundance: .
v_gene: TRBV3-1/TRBV3-2

CDR3aa: CASSQRGLYTDTQYF
CDR3nt: TGTGCCAGCAGCCAAAGGGGGCTGTACACAGATACGCAGTATTTT
d_gene: TRBD1
j_gene: TRBJ2-3
abundance: .
v_gene: TRBV14

CDR3aa: CASSLRSPGDTQYF
CDR3nt: TGTGCCAGCAGCTTAAGGTCGCCAGGGGATACGCAGTATTTT
d_gene: .
j_gene: TRBJ2-3
abundance: once
v_gene: TRBV13

CDR3aa: CASTGQNTEKLFF
CDR3nt: TGCGCCAGCACGGGACAGAATACCGAAAAACTGTTTTTT
d_gene: TRBD1
j_gene: TRBJ1-4
abundance: .
v_gene: TRBV5-1

CDR3aa: CASSRELYNEQFF
CDR3nt: TGTGCCAGCAGCAGGGAACTATACAATGAGCAGTTCTTC
d_gene: .
j_gene: TRBJ2-1
abundance: .
v_gene: TRBV2

CDR3aa: CASSLYGTTVAGELFF
CDR3nt: TGTGCCAGCAGTTTATACGGGACAACTGTGGCCGGGGAGCTGTTTTTT
d_gene: .
j_gene: TRBJ2-2
abundance: .
v_gene: TRBV28

CDR3aa: CASTPPLHF
CDR3nt: TGCGCCAGCACTCCACCCCTCCACTTT
d_gene: .
j_gene: TRBJ1-6
abundance: .
v_gene: TRBV5-1

CDR3aa: CASSLAGRAYGYTF
CDR3nt: TGTGCCAGCAGTTTAGCGGGCAGGGCCTATGGCTACACCTTC
d_gene: .
j_gene: TRBJ1-2
abundance: .
v_gene: TRBV28

CDR3aa: CASGFYLQELFF
CDR3nt: TGTGCCAGCGGTTTCTATTTGCAGGAGCTGTTTTTT
d_gene: .
j_gene: TRBJ2-2
abundance: once
v_gene: TRBV3-1/TRBV3-2

CDR3aa: CASLAQSDRVAGELFF
CDR3nt: TGTGCCAGTTTGGCACAATCCGACAGGGTCGCCGGGGAGCTGTTTTTT
d_gene: TRBD1
j_gene: TRBJ2-2
abundance: .
v_gene: TRBV11-2

CDR3aa: CASSLLLQGFGTEAFF
CDR3nt: TGTGCCAGCAGTCTGCTACTACAGGGGTTTGGCACTGAAGCTTTCTTT
d_gene: TRBD1
j_gene: TRBJ1-1
abundance: few
v_gene: TRBV28

CDR3aa: CASSEGGTSNRGEYF
CDR3nt: TGTGCCAGCAGTGAAGGTGGGACGTCAAATCGCGGGGAGTACTTC
d_gene: .
j_gene: TRBJ2-7
abundance: .
v_gene: TRBV6-1

CDR3aa: CASSLGSTYEQYF
CDR3nt: TGTGCCAGCAGTTTGGGCAGTACCTACGAGCAGTACTTC
d_gene: .
j_gene: TRBJ2-7
abundance: once
v_gene: TRBV27

CDR3aa: CASSLSPPGAGGPYEQYF
CDR3nt: TGTGCCAGCAGCTTAAGCCCCCCGGGGGCGGGGGGGCCCTACGAGCAGTACTTC
d_gene: TRBD2
j_gene: TRBJ2-7
abundance: .
v_gene: TRBV7-7

CDR3aa: CASGTSTYNEQFF
CDR3nt: TGTGCCAGCGGGACTAGCACTTACAATGAGCAGTTCTTC
d_gene: TRBD2
j_gene: TRBJ2-1
abundance: once
v_gene: TRBV19

CDR3aa: CASRRRDLGRETQYF
CDR3nt: TGTGCCAGCAGGCGGCGGGACTTGGGGCGAGAGACCCAGTACTTC
d_gene: .
j_gene: TRBJ2-5
abundance: .
v_gene: TRBV2

CDR3aa: CASSLTGQGEQFF
CDR3nt: TGTGCCAGCAGCTTAACTGGGCAAGGGGAGCAGTTCTTC
d_gene: .
j_gene: TRBJ2-1
abundance: .
v_gene: TRBV5-4

CDR3aa: CASSLVGAGSQSPLHF
CDR3nt: TGTGCCAGCAGCTTAGTAGGGGCAGGGAGTCAATCACCCCTCCACTTT
d_gene: .
j_gene: TRBJ1-6
abundance: .
v_gene: TRBV7-6

CDR3aa: CASSPAQLREAFF
CDR3nt: TGTGCCAGCAGCCCGGCCCAATTACGGGAAGCTTTCTTT
d_gene: .
j_gene: TRBJ1-1
abundance: many
v_gene: TRBV7-9

CDR3aa: CASSNAGAGIDTQYF
CDR3nt: TGTGCCAGCAGTAATGCGGGGGCCGGTATAGATACGCAGTATTTT
d_gene: .
j_gene: TRBJ2-3
abundance: .
v_gene: TRBV2

CDR3aa: CASRGAGTNTGELFF
CDR3nt: TGCGCCAGCAGGGGAGCAGGAACGAACACCGGGGAGCTGTTTTTT
d_gene: .
j_gene: TRBJ2-2
abundance: .
v_gene: TRBV5-1

CDR3aa: CASSAWEQYF
CDR3nt: TGTGCCAGCAGTGCCTGGGAGCAGTACTTC
d_gene: .
j_gene: TRBJ2-7
abundance: .
v_gene: TRBV2

CDR3aa: CASSLLSSNTEAFF
CDR3nt: TGTGCCAGCAGTTTACTGTCTTCGAACACTGAAGCTTTCTTT
d_gene: .
j_gene: TRBJ1-1
abundance: .
v_gene: TRBV27

CDR3aa: CASSSPDGSPFNQPQHF
CDR3nt: TGTGCCAGCAGCTCCCCGGATGGTAGCCCATTTAACCAGCCCCAGCATTTT
d_gene: .
j_gene: TRBJ1-5
abundance: .
v_gene: TRBV7-2

CDR3aa: CASSLGDSNPDTQYF
CDR3nt: TGCGCCAGCAGCCTAGGGGACTCGAACCCCGATACGCAGTATTTT
d_gene: .
j_gene: TRBJ2-3
abundance: .
v_gene: TRBV5-1

CDR3aa: CATSSSVNQPQHF
CDR3nt: TGTGCCACCAGCAGTTCCGTCAATCAGCCCCAGCATTTT
d_gene: .
j_gene: TRBJ1-5
abundance: .
v_gene: TRBV15

CDR3aa: CASRTGTGGSYGYTF
CDR3nt: TGTGCCAGCAGGACCGGGACAGGGGGGTCCTATGGCTACACCTTC
d_gene: TRBD1
j_gene: TRBJ1-2
abundance: .
v_gene: TRBV28

CDR3aa: CASSLGGRAANQHF
CDR3nt: TGTGCCAGCAGTTTAGGGGGCAGGGCCGCGAATCAGCATTTT
d_gene: .
j_gene: TRBJ1-5
abundance: .
v_gene: TRBV27

CDR3aa: CASRSGSYEQYF
CDR3nt: TGTGCCAGCCGTAGCGGGTCCTACGAGCAGTACTTC
d_gene: TRBD2
j_gene: TRBJ2-7
abundance: .
v_gene: TRBV28

CDR3aa: CASSKGQSSYEQYF
CDR3nt: TGTGCCAGCAGCAAAGGACAGAGCTCCTACGAGCAGTACTTC
d_gene: .
j_gene: TRBJ2-7
abundance: .
v_gene: TRBV13

CDR3aa: CASSTRTGILNEQFF
CDR3nt: TGTGCCAGTAGTACTCGGACAGGGATTTTAAATGAGCAGTTCTTC
d_gene: TRBD1
j_gene: TRBJ2-1
abundance: .
v_gene: TRBV19

CDR3aa: CASSLAHSQGGGRNIQYF
CDR3nt: TGTGCCAGCAGCTTAGCCCACTCCCAAGGGGGGGGGAGAAACATTCAGTACTTC
d_gene: .
j_gene: TRBJ2-4
abundance: .
v_gene: TRBV7-9

CDR3aa: CASSQDIGGETYEQYF
CDR3nt: TGTGCCAGCAGCCAAGATATTGGCGGGGAGACCTACGAGCAGTACTTC
d_gene: .
j_gene: TRBJ2-7
abundance: few
v_gene: TRBV4-2

CDR3aa: CASSSDRDGYNYGYTF
CDR3nt: TGTGCCAGCAGCTCCGACCGGGACGGATATAACTATGGCTACACCTTC
d_gene: .
j_gene: TRBJ1-2
abundance: .
v_gene: TRBV6-6

CDR3aa: CASSVTSGGGTGELFF
CDR3nt: TGTGCCAGCAGTGTTACTAGCGGGGGAGGCACCGGGGAGCTGTTTTTT
d_gene: TRBD2
j_gene: TRBJ2-2
abundance: .
v_gene: TRBV6-4

CDR3aa: CASSVSGTSVYEQYF
CDR3nt: TGTGCCAGCAGCGTGTCCGGGACTAGCGTCTACGAGCAGTACTTC
d_gene: TRBD2
j_gene: TRBJ2-7
abundance: .
v_gene: TRBV9

CDR3aa: CASSGEGNNSNQPQHF
CDR3nt: TGTGCCAGCAGTGGGGAGGGGAACAATAGCAATCAGCCCCAGCATTTT
d_gene: .
j_gene: TRBJ1-5
abundance: few
v_gene: TRBV6-1

CDR3aa: CAWSLGGLKDTQYF
CDR3nt: TGTGCCTGGAGTCTCGGAGGGCTGAAAGATACGCAGTATTTT
d_gene: .
j_gene: TRBJ2-3
abundance: .
v_gene: TRBV30

CDR3aa: CATSGPRGTEAFF
CDR3nt: TGTGCCACCAGTGGGCCCCGAGGCACTGAAGCTTTCTTT
d_gene: .
j_gene: TRBJ1-1
abundance: few
v_gene: TRBV24-1

CDR3aa: CASSSILTGNYEQYF
CDR3nt: TGTGCCAGCAGCTCGATTTTGACAGGGAACTACGAGCAGTACTTC
d_gene: TRBD1
j_gene: TRBJ2-7
abundance: .
v_gene: TRBV7-8

CDR3aa: CASSPGSFYGYTF
CDR3nt: TGTGCCAGCAGCCCGGGCAGCTTTTATGGCTACACCTTC
d_gene: .
j_gene: TRBJ1-2
abundance: .
v_gene: TRBV27

CDR3aa: CASSLGRQSSGNTIYF
CDR3nt: TGTGCCAGCAGCTTAGGACGTCAGAGCTCTGGAAACACCATATATTTT
d_gene: .
j_gene: TRBJ1-3
abundance: .
v_gene: TRBV7-6